This T cell receptor (beta chain) came from a study of beta chain features in type 1 diabetes. The study's findings and limits: When Type 1 diabetes patients were examined, their TCRB CDR3s proved moderately but significantly shorter in all four CD4+ subsets.

As regards this clone: Its specificity is not known.

CDR3 size: 17 residues. Germline lookup yields CDR1 SNHLY and CDR2 FYNNEI. With 5 bases clipped from V and 9 bases from J, the junction kept 16 bases outside the gene matches. Sampling consisted of one heparinised blood draw per donor, averaging around 100 mL. Reverse transcribing all isolated RNA meant expressed TCRB transcripts were sequenced. TCRdb's table, derived via immunoSEQ multiplex PCR, lists solely in-frame clones and lacks some. The data contain some 160,000 clones, approximately 9.1% of them singletons. This receptor was taken from a young woman with type 1 diabetes. Sequencing was performed on central memory CD4+ T cells from blood. The V and J genes are TRBV2 and TRBJ2-1; 10 bases agree with TRBD2. CDR3 in amino acids: CASSRSGTSAYKTEQFF. The CDR3 DNA reads TGTGCCAGCAGTCGTTCTGGGACTAGCGCTTATAAAACTGAGCAGTTCTTC.